These 2 T cell receptor delta chains were all obtained from the same sample, sequenced in a study of gamma-delta chains in newborns, infants, children. TCRdb re-processed the reads using CATT. There are 9,000 to 13,000 delta-chain clones in the sample; around 3.5% occur only once, and about 8.1% lies in the top ten. The sample was blood. The receptors originated from a child who was a newborn, infant or young child, either healthy, febrile or measles-vaccinated (not recorded which).

About this clone itself: Other DNA sequences of this sample code for an identical CDR3. This chain connects TRDV2 to TRDJ3, with 8 bases lining up with TRDD3. V lost 3 bases to trimming and J lost 1 base; unmatched junction nucleotides: 10. Germline V lookup: CDR1 GEAIGNYY, CDR2 EKD. The CDR3 is 19 residues long. CDR3 amino acids: CACDPGGPYPSWDTRQMFF. For the CDR3, the DNA is TGTGCCTGTGACCCTGGGGGACCCTACCCTTCCTGGGACACCCGACAGATGTTTTTC.

This clone has more than one count but fewer than ten. The rearrangement uses TRDV1 and TRDJ2; 8 nucleotides align to TRDD3. The trim removed 4 bases at V and 3 bases at J, leaving 25 bases unmatched. The CDR3 runs 22 residues. The germline CDR1 and CDR2 sequences are TSWWSYY and QGS. The CDR3 is CALGGPFPGIWGRPPLTAQLFF. CDR3 nucleotides: TGTGCTCTTGGGGGGCCCTTTCCCGGGATCTGGGGGAGACCCCCCCTGACAGCACAACTCTTCTTT.